The clone carrying this T cell receptor beta chain was detected only once. Its antigen is unknown. The source of the sample is a study of shared clonotypes between healthy human individuals. This table comes from immunoSEQ multiplex PCR, and its TCRdb copy is limited to in-frame clones, with some not included. The sample lists over a million clones; 95% to 99% were seen once. V was pared by 4 bases and J by 4 bases, with 3 bases of the junction left unmatched. CDR1 MNHNS and CDR2 SASEGT come from the germline V gene. This CDR3 comprises 13 residues. Study conclusions and caveats: Among several donors, around 5% of naive CD4 clonotypes were found in common.

This clonotype was obtained from a man in his thirties or forties in good health. The V call is TRBV6-1, the J call TRBJ1-1; 7 nucleotides match TRBD1. Sequencing input: naive CD4+ T cells sorted from blood. Subset specified: CD45RA+ positively selected. The CDR3 loop is CASSATGVTEAFF. CDR3 bases: TGTGCCAGCAGTGCAACAGGGGTCACTGAAGCTTTCTTT.